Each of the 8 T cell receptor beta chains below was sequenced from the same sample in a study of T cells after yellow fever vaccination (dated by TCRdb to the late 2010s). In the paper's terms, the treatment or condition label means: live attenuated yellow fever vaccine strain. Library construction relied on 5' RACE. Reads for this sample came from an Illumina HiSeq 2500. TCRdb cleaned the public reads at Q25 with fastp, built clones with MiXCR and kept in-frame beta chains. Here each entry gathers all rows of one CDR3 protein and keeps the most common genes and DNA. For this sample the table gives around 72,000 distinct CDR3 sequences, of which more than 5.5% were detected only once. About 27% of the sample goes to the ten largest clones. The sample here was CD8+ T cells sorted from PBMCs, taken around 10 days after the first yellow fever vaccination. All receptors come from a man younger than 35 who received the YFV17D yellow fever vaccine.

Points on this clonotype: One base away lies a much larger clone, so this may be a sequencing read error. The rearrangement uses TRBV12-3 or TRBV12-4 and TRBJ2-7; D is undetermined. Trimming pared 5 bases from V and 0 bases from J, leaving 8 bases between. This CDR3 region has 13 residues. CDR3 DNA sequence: TGTGCCAGCAGTGCACCGGGCTCCTACGAGCAGTACTTC. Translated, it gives CASSAPGSYEQYF.

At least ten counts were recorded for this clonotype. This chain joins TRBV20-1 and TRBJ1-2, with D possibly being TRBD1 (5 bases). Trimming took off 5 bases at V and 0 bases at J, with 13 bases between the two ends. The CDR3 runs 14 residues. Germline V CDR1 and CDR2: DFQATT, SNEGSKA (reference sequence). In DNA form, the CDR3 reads TGCAGTGCTGGAGGGACCGCCGCTAACTATGGCTACACCTTC. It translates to CSAGGTAANYGYTF.

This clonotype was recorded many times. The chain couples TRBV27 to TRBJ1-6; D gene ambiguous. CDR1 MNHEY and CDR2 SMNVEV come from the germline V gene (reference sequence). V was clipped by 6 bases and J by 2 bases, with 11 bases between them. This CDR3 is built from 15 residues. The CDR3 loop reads CASSPLLPYNSPLHF. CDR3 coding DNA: TGTGCCAGCAGCCCCCTTCTTCCCTATAATTCACCCCTCCACTTT.

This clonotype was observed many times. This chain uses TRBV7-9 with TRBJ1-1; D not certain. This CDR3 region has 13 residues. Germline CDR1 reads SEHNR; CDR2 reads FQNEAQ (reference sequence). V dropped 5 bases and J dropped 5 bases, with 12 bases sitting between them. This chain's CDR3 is CASSPPLGTEAFF. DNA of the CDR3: TGTGCCAGCAGCCCCCCTTTAGGGACTGAAGCTTTCTTT.

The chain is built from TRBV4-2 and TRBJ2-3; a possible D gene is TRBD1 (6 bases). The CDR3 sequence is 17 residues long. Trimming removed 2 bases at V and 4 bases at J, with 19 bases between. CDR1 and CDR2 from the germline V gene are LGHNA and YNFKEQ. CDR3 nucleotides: TGTGCCAGCAGCCAAAGGGCAGCAGGGGAGTCCCCAGATACGCAGTATTTT. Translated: CASSQRAAGESPDTQYF.

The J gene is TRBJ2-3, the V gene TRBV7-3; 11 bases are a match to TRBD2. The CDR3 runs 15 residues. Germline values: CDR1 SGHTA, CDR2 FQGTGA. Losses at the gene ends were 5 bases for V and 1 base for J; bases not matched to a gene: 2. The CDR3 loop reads CASSILAGGTDTQYF. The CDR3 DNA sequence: TGTGCCAGCAGCATACTAGCGGGGGGCACAGATACGCAGTATTTT.

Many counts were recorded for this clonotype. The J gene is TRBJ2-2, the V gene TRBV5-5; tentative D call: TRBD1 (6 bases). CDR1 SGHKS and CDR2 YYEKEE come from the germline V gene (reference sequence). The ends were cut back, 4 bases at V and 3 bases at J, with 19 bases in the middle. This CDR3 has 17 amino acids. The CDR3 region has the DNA TGTGCCAGCAGCCTGCCGAGCGGTGAGGGGGACACCGGGGAGCTGTTTTTT. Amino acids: CASSLPSGEGDTGELFF.

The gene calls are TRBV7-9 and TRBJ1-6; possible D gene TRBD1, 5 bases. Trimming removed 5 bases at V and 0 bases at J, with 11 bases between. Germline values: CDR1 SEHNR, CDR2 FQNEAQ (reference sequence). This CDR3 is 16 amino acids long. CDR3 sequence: CASSARGSSYNSPLHF. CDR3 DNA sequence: TGTGCCAGCAGCGCAAGGGGAAGCTCCTATAATTCACCCCTCCACTTT.